The clone carrying this TCR beta chain was observed once. The sample belongs to a study of blood T cell repertoires in COVID-19. This CDR3 has 14 amino acids. Germline V lookup: CDR1 MGHDK, CDR2 SYGVNS. Trimming removed 2 bases from V and 2 bases from J, with 9 bases in between. Clones were sequenced by immunoSEQ multiplex PCR, and TCRdb holds only the in-frame ones, with some missing. The data hold under 130,000 clones, with more than 80% observed a single time. Sequenced input: peripheral blood. The V gene is TRBV25-1, the J gene TRBJ1-2; D call uncertain. The sequence was collected from a woman in her 70s with acute or convalescent COVID-19. The CDR3: CASSEPGPNYGYTF. For the CDR3, the DNA is TGTGCCAGCAGTGAACCGGGTCCGAACTATGGCTACACCTTC.